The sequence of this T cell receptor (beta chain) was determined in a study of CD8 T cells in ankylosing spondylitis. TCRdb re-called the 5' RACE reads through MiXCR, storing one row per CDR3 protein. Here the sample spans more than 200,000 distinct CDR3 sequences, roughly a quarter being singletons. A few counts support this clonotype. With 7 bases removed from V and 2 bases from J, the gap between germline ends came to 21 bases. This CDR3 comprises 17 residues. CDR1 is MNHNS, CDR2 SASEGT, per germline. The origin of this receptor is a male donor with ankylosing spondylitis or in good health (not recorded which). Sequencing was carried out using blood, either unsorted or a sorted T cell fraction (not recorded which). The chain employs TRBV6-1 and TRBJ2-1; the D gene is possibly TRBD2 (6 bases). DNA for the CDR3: TGTGCCAGCACCGCAACTATTACTAGCCTCGCCTACAATGAGCAGTTCTTC. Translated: CASTATITSLAYNEQFF.